This TCR beta chain stems from a study of lymphopenia after photon versus proton radiotherapy. Whole-study findings and limits: After lymphocyte nadir, photon-treated repertoires showed oligoclonal expansion, especially CD8+ Temra. Relative stability marked proton patients; photon patients lost diversity and naive cells. Better survival with proton therapy was suggested as possible, not demonstrated.

Assay used: immunoSEQ multiplex PCR; TCRdb lists only in-frame clones, some missing. This table has around 160,000 clones, roughly nine tenths appearing once. The germline gives CDR1 SGHVS, CDR2 FQNEAQ. V lost 4 bases to trimming and J lost 1 base, with 7 bases between them. The CDR3 is made up of 13 amino acids. Regarding this clone: Its antigen is unknown.

Source: peripheral blood, taken from a patient treated with photon-based radiotherapy. The TCR comes from a man aged 45-65 years with gastric cancer. The J gene is TRBJ1-1, the V gene TRBV7-8; D remains ambiguous. CDR3 nucleotides: TGTGCCAGCAGCTCCGGGCGGAACACTGAAGCTTTCTTT. Protein sequence: CASSSGRNTEAFF.